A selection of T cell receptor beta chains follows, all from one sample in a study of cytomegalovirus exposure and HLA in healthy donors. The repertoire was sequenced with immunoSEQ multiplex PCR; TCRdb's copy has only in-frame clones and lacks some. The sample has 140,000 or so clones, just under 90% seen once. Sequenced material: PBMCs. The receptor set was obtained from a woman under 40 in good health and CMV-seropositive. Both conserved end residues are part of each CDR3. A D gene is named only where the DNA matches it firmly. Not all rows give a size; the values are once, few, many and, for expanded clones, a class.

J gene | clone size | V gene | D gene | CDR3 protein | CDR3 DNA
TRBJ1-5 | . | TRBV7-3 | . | CASSCQGTGRQPQHF | TGTGCCAGCAGCTGCCAGGGCACAGGGAGACAGCCCCAGCATTTT
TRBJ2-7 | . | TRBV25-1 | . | CASSVGAGPYEQYF | TGTGCCAGCAGCGTTGGGGCAGGGCCCTACGAGCAGTACTTC
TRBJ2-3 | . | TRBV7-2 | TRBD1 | CASSLRTGGADTQYF | TGTGCCAGCAGCTTAAGGACAGGGGGCGCAGATACGCAGTATTTT
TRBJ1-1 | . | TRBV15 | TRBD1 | CATSPPGQGNTEAFF | TGTGCCACCAGCCCACCGGGACAGGGGAACACTGAAGCTTTCTTT
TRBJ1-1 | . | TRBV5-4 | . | CASSLAGVAEAFF | TGTGCCAGCAGCTTGGCGGGGGTCGCTGAAGCTTTCTTT
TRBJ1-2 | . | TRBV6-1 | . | CASTPVAGVNGYTF | TGTGCCAGCACCCCTGTAGCAGGGGTAAATGGCTACACCTTC
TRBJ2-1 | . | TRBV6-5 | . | CASSYEAGRSYNEQFF | TGTGCCAGCAGTTACGAAGCGGGCCGCTCCTACAATGAGCAGTTCTTC
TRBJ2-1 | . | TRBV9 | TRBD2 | CASSTGLAAYNEQFF | TGTGCCAGCAGCACGGGACTAGCGGCCTACAATGAGCAGTTCTTC
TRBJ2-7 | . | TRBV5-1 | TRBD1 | CASSLAGQARSEQYF | TGCGCCAGCAGTCTGGCGGGACAGGCTCGATCCGAGCAGTACTTC
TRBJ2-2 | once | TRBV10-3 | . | CAISESNRGPNTGELFF | TGTGCCATCAGTGAGTCGAACCGGGGTCCGAACACCGGGGAGCTGTTTTTT
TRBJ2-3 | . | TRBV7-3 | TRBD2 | CASSLRGLAGSTDTQYF | TGTGCCAGCAGCTTACGCGGACTAGCGGGAAGCACAGATACGCAGTATTTT
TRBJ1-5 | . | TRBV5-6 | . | CASSPEGAGGNQPQHF | TGTGCCAGCAGCCCCGAAGGGGCAGGGGGCAATCAGCCCCAGCATTTT
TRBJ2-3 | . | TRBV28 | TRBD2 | CASSFAVKAGGGEDTQYF | TGTGCCAGCAGTTTTGCCGTTAAGGCGGGAGGGGGAGAAGATACGCAGTATTTT
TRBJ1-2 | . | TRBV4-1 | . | CASSQEPSIANYGYTF | TGCGCCAGCAGCCAAGAACCCTCAATAGCTAACTATGGCTACACCTTC
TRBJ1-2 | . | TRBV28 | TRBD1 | CASSNLQGAAGGYGYTF | TGTGCCAGCAGCAACTTACAGGGGGCGGCCGGTGGGTATGGCTACACCTTC
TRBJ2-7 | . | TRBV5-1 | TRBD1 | CASSLSTGDVGEQYF | TGCGCCAGCAGCTTGAGTACAGGGGACGTTGGCGAGCAGTACTTC
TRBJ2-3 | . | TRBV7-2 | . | CASSLAYEDTQYF | TGTGCCAGCAGCTTAGCATACGAGGATACGCAGTATTTT
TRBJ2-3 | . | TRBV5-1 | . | CASSLEVPGDTQYF | TGCGCCAGCAGCTTGGAGGTCCCAGGAGATACGCAGTATTTT
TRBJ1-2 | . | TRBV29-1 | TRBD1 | CSVTTGTGVGYTF | TGCAGCGTCACAACGGGGACAGGGGTTGGCTACACCTTC
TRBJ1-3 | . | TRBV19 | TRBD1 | CASTLTRTGVGNTIYF | TGTGCCAGTACTCTAACCCGGACAGGGGTTGGAAACACCATATATTTT
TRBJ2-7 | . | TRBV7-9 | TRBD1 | CASSGTGREQYF | TGTGCCAGCAGCGGGACAGGGCGCGAGCAGTACTTC
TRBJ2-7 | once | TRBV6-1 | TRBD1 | CASSARDSNLQYF | TGTGCCAGCAGTGCCCGGGACAGTAATTTGCAGTACTTC
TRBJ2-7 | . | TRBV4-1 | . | CASSQGAEQYF | TGCGCCAGCAGCCAAGGGGCCGAGCAGTACTTC
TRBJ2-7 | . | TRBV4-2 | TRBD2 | CASSQDVGLAGYEQYF | TGTGCCAGCAGCCAAGACGTAGGACTAGCGGGCTACGAGCAGTACTTC
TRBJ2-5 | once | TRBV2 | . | CASSEFTRETQYF | TGTGCCAGCAGTGAATTTACGCGGGAGACCCAGTACTTC